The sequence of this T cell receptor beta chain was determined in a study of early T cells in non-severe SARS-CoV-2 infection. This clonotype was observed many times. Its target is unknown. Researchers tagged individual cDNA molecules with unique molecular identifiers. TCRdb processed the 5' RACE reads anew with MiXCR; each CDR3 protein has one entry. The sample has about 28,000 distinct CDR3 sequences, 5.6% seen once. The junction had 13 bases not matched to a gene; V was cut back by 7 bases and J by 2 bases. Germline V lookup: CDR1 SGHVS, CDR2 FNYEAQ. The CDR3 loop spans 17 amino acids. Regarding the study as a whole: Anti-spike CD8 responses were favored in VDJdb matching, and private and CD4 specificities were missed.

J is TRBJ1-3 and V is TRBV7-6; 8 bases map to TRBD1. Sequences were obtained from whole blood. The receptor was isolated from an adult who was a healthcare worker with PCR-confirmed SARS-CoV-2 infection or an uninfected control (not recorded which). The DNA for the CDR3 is TGTGCCAGCACCGTTGGACAGGGAATTATCGCTGGAAACACCATATATTTT. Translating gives CASTVGQGIIAGNTIYF.